This T cell receptor beta chain emerged from a study of regulatory T cells in long-lasting Graves disease. The time point denotes: newly diagnosed GD, antithyroid drugs for less than 3 months. RNA isolated from PBMCs was used to make the TCR library. The J segment lost 6 bases and the V segment lost 1 base, leaving 9 bases of the junction unmatched. This CDR3 region has 16 residues. Germline V gene lookup returns CDR1 MGHRA and CDR2 YSYEKL. Investigators prepared the TCR beta libraries by applying iRepertoire HTBI primers and Arm-PCR of CDR3 regions. TCRdb called the multiplex PCR reads again in MiXCR, with one record for every CDR3 protein. The sample contains 550,000 to 700,000 distinct CDR3 sequences, approximately 16% of which appear only once. Another study also made use of these data, one on T cells in Graves' hyperthyroidism and ophthalmopathy.

The V and J genes are TRBV4-1 and TRBJ2-1; 7 bases map to TRBD2. The sequenced sample was peripheral blood mononuclear cells (PBMCs), obtained at new diagnosis, from a patient treated with antithyroid drugs. The clonotype originates from a man aged 18-30 years with Graves disease. The CDR3 DNA reads TGCGCCAGCAGCCAAGTAGGAGGAAGGGAGGGCAATGAGCAGTTCTTC. This codes for CASSQVGGREGNEQFF.